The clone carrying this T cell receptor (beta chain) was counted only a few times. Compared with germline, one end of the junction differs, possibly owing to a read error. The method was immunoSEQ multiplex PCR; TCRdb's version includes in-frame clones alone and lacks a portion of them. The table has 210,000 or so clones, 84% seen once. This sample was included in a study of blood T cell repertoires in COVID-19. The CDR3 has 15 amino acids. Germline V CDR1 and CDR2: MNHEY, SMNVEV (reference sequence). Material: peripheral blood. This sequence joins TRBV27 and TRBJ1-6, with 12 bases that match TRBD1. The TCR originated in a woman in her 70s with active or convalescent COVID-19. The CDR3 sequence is CASSSLGTGGPPAIF. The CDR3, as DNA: TGTGCCAGCAGTTCACTCGGGACAGGGGGCCCTCCCGCGATTTTT.